This T cell receptor beta chain was sequenced for a study of shared clonotypes between healthy human individuals. Sequenced by immunoSEQ multiplex PCR; TCRdb stores in-frame clones only, minus some. The profile shows around 600,000 clones, roughly 98% of them singletons. This CDR3 region has 19 residues. CDR1 and CDR2 from the germline V gene are LGHNA and YNFKEQ. Trimming removed 2 bases from V and 5 bases from J; junction bases left unmatched: 13. In the naive CD8 group, cells lacked CD45RO and were positively selected for CCR7, so terminally differentiated effector memory CD45RA+ cells were left out. None of the donors, who were healthy HIV-negative adults, had recently had acute infections or vaccinations.

This clonotype was obtained from a young man in good health. The V gene is TRBV4-2, the J gene TRBJ2-3; TRBD2 matches 13 bases. Material: naive CD8+ T cells sorted from blood. The CDR3 DNA reads as TGTGCCAGCAGCCAAAAAGGACTAGCGGGAGTAGACCCCCGAGATACGCAGTATTTT. As protein: CASSQKGLAGVDPRDTQYF.